Below, 5 T cell receptor beta chains from the same sample are listed, as sequenced in a study of T-cell memory formation after mild COVID-19. TCRdb reprocessed the 5' RACE reads with MiXCR, giving one entry per CDR3 protein. The repertoire holds around 470,000 distinct CDR3 sequences, with roughly 20% as singletons. The specimen was PBMCs or a T cell subset sorted from them (not recorded which). All receptors come from an adult woman who had mild COVID-19 (a few samples of this study predate the infection). Cell type and time point are not known.

The rearrangement joins TRBV29-1 to TRBJ2-5; 8 bases agree with TRBD1. The CDR3 spans 14 residues. CDR1 is SQVTM, CDR2 ANQGSEA, per germline. V lost 4 bases and J lost 5; bases outside the gene matches: 9. The CDR3 here is CSVVQGASSETQYF. The CDR3 DNA reads as TGCAGCGTTGTTCAGGGGGCTTCAAGCGAGACCCAGTACTTC.

This sequence joins TRBV7-3 and TRBJ2-7; D ambiguous. Deletions cut 4 bases from V and 6 bases from J, with 10 bases between. There are 12 residues in the CDR3. CDR1 is SGHTA, CDR2 FQGTGA, per germline. CDR3 in DNA: TGTGCCAGCAGCTCCAAACGTTTCGAGCAGTACTTC. This codes for CASSSKRFEQYF.

This clonotype came up a few times. This chain links TRBV9 with TRBJ1-2; the match to TRBD1 covers 8 bases. Germline values: CDR1 SGDLS, CDR2 YYNGEE. The CDR3 has 15 residues. The trim removed 4 bases at V and 6 bases at J, leaving 11 bases unmatched. CDR3 region: CASSPRTGYHDGYTF. Here the CDR3 DNA reads TGTGCCAGCAGCCCCCGGACAGGGTACCATGATGGCTACACCTTC.

The rearrangement uses TRBV15 and TRBJ2-3; TRBD2 matches 10 bases. CDR3 length: 16 residues. Germline V gives CDR1 LNHNV, CDR2 YYDKDF (reference sequence). J was trimmed by 6 bases and V by 5 bases; bases with no gene match: 11. The CDR3 DNA reads TGTGCCACCAGCGAACGGGGTAGCGGGAGGCGGGATACGCAGTATTTT. It encodes CATSERGSGRRDTQYF.

This chain connects TRBV6-2 or TRBV6-3 to TRBJ2-7; 7 positions match TRBD2. Unmatched junction bases numbered 15, after V lost 0 bases and J lost 4 bases. The CDR3 extends over 18 amino acids. CDR1 is MNHEY and CDR2 is SVGEGT in the germline V gene. In nucleotides, the CDR3 is TGTGCCAGCAGTTACTCGCGCGCGGGAGACACCGGGGGATACGAGCAGTACTTC. It yields the protein CASSYSRAGDTGGYEQYF.